The rows below give T cell receptor beta chains drawn from one sample of a study of blood T cell repertoires in COVID-19. Clones were sequenced by immunoSEQ multiplex PCR, and TCRdb holds only the in-frame ones, with some missing. The sample consists of more than 300,000 clones, about 87% of them appearing once. Material for sequencing was peripheral blood. These TCRs come from a woman in her twenties or thirties with COVID-19, enrolled during active disease. Both conserved end residues are part of each CDR3. The D gene is left open where the match is weak. Size values are once, few and many counts, or a class for expanded clones, and some rows have none.

d_call | j_call | v_call | clone_size | cdr3_aa | cdr3_nt
NA | TRBJ2-4 | TRBV2 | NA | CASILRETKNIQYF | TGTGCCAGCATCTTACGGGAGACCAAAAACATTCAGTACTTC
NA | TRBJ2-7 | TRBV6-2/TRBV6-3 | NA | CASSFGTPSYEQYF | TGTGCCAGCAGTTTTGGGACACCCTCCTACGAGCAGTACTTC
NA | TRBJ2-3 | TRBV11-3 | NA | CASSLSDTQYF | TGTGCCAGCAGCTTATCGGATACGCAGTATTTT
NA | TRBJ1-5 | TRBV25-1 | NA | CASSERLINQPQHF | TGTGCCAGCAGTGAGCGTCTGATCAATCAGCCCCAGCATTTT
NA | TRBJ1-1 | TRBV4-1 | NA | CASSQGGGTNTEAFF | TGCGCCAGCAGCCAAGGGGGGGGAACTAACACTGAAGCTTTCTTT
TRBD1 | TRBJ2-5 | TRBV4-3 | NA | CASSLGTGVIETQYF | TGCGCCAGCAGCCTCGGGACAGGGGTTATCGAGACCCAGTACTTC
TRBD1 | TRBJ2-5 | TRBV27 | NA | CASSRQGWETQYF | TGTGCCAGCAGCCGACAGGGATGGGAGACCCAGTACTTC
TRBD2 | TRBJ2-7 | TRBV2 | NA | CASSPTSVSYEQYF | TGTGCCAGCAGCCCGACTAGCGTCTCCTACGAGCAGTACTTC
TRBD1 | TRBJ1-2 | TRBV5-6 | NA | CASSGGQNYGYTF | TGTGCCAGCAGCGGGGGACAGAACTATGGCTACACCTTC
TRBD2 | TRBJ2-7 | TRBV6-1 | NA | CASSANGIAGGTYEQYF | TGTGCCAGCAGTGCCAATGGGATAGCGGGAGGCACCTACGAGCAGTACTTC
TRBD1 | TRBJ2-6 | TRBV5-6 | NA | CASSRQGINSGANVLTF | TGTGCCAGCAGTAGACAGGGGATCAACTCTGGGGCCAACGTCCTGACTTTC
NA | TRBJ2-5 | TRBV5-1 | few | CASSLGTEAAETQYF | TGCGCCAGCAGCTTGGGGACGGAGGCTGCTGAGACCCAGTACTTC
TRBD2 | TRBJ2-7 | TRBV27 | NA | CASSPLAGVFHEQYF | TGTGCCAGCAGCCCACTAGCGGGAGTGTTCCACGAGCAGTACTTC
NA | TRBJ1-5 | TRBV19 | NA | CASSRGFPSTSNQPQHF | TGTGCCAGTAGCCGGGGGTTCCCCTCGACTAGCAATCAGCCCCAGCATTTT
NA | TRBJ2-7 | TRBV4-1 | once | CASSQDIDYGYEQYF | TGCGCCAGCAGCCAAGATATCGACTACGGCTACGAGCAGTACTTC
TRBD1 | TRBJ1-1 | TRBV19 | NA | CASSRDRENTEAFF | TGTGCCAGTAGTCGGGACAGGGAAAACACTGAAGCTTTCTTT
TRBD1 | TRBJ1-2 | TRBV6-5 | NA | CASRPTGGYGYTF | TGTGCCAGCAGGCCCACAGGGGGCTATGGCTACACCTTC
NA | TRBJ2-4 | TRBV13 | NA | CASSSGLKGLAKNIQYF | TGTGCCAGCAGCTCGGGACTCAAAGGTCTAGCCAAAAACATTCAGTACTTC
NA | TRBJ2-7 | TRBV10-3 | NA | CAISAGIIPYEQYF | TGTGCCATCAGTGCCGGGATCATACCTTACGAGCAGTACTTC
TRBD2 | TRBJ2-1 | TRBV2 | NA | CASSGGLAGGPQMYEQFF | TGTGCCAGCAGTGGGGGACTAGCGGGAGGGCCTCAGATGTATGAGCAGTTCTTC
TRBD1 | TRBJ2-1 | TRBV19 | NA | CASSIETGVHNEQFF | TGTGCCAGTAGTATAGAAACAGGGGTCCACAATGAGCAGTTCTTC
TRBD1 | TRBJ1-2 | TRBV28 | few | CATNRGRGGLYGYTF | TGTGCCACCAACAGGGGGCGCGGGGGACTATATGGCTACACCTTC
NA | TRBJ2-7 | TRBV5-5 | NA | CASSLDSRYF | TGTGCCAGCAGCCTAGACTCTCGGTACTTC
TRBD2 | TRBJ2-1 | TRBV4-2 | NA | CASSQDLGSGNGEQFF | TGTGCCAGCAGCCAAGATCTTGGTAGCGGGAACGGTGAGCAGTTCTTC
NA | TRBJ1-2 | TRBV19 | NA | CASEGQAGGYTF | TGTGCCAGCGAGGGACAAGCGGGAGGCTACACCTTC
TRBD2 | TRBJ2-7 | TRBV27 | NA | CASSSHGLAVSYEQYF | TGTGCCAGCAGTTCCCATGGACTAGCTGTATCCTACGAGCAGTACTTC
NA | TRBJ2-1 | TRBV21-1 | NA | CASRGTGTGKHNEQFF | TGTGCCAGCAGGGGAACCGGGACAGGGAAACACAATGAGCAGTTCTTC